What follows are 21 T cell receptor beta chains derived from one specimen sequenced in a study of T cell responses to AZD1222 COVID-19 vaccine. TCRdb's copy holds only in-frame clones and misses some; the assay was immunoSEQ multiplex PCR. The data contain about 72,000 clones, nearly 90% of them singletons. The source was peripheral blood, collected 28 days after the second AZD1222 dose. All receptors derive from an adult who received the AZD1222 COVID-19 vaccine.

This clone was observed once. The chain links TRBV28 to TRBJ1-2; D possibly corresponds to TRBD1 (6 bases). The CDR3 runs to 14 residues. V was shortened by 2 bases and J by 4 bases, with 11 bases between the two germline ends. The germline gives CDR1 MDHEN, CDR2 SYDVKM. In DNA form, the CDR3 reads TGTGCCAGCAGTTTAGGCAGGGGAATCTATGGCTACACCTTC. Translating it yields CASSLGRGIYGYTF.

The rearrangement uses TRBV14 and TRBJ2-5; D not certain. Trimming removed 0 bases from V and 5 bases from J, with 4 bases in between. The CDR3 has 12 residues. Per the germline V gene, CDR1 is SGHDN and CDR2 is FVKESK. CDR3 sequence: CASSQDSETQYF. In DNA form, the CDR3 reads TGTGCCAGCAGCCAAGATAGTGAGACCCAGTACTTC.

The chain couples TRBV4-2 to TRBJ2-1, with 12 bases matching TRBD2. Germline V gene lookup returns CDR1 LGHNA and CDR2 YNFKEQ. The CDR3 is 17 residues long. V shed 4 bases and J 7 bases; nucleotides not matched to a gene: 11. The CDR3 nucleotides read TGTGCCAGCAGCCCCTCCCTCGGACTAGCGGGATTAAATGAGCAGTTCTTC. It specifies CASSPSLGLAGLNEQFF.

J is TRBJ2-1 and V is TRBV2; 11 nucleotides match TRBD2. CDR1 is SNHLY, CDR2 FYNNEI, per germline. The length of the CDR3 is 16 residues. The J segment lost 8 bases and the V segment lost 3 bases, leaving 9 bases of the junction unmatched. CDR3 sequence: CASSDSGRAGIDEQFF. The CDR3 coding sequence is TGTGCCAGCAGTGATAGCGGGAGGGCAGGGATCGATGAGCAGTTCTTC.

This clone has only one observation. J is TRBJ1-2 and V is TRBV19; D may be TRBD1 (6 bases). This CDR3 spans 14 amino acids. Germline CDR1 LNHDA, CDR2 SQIVND (reference sequence). V was clipped by 10 bases and J by 4 bases, with 19 bases between them. CDR3 DNA sequence: TGTGCCACCTCTTCGGGGGCGACGATCTATGGCTACACCTTC. Its protein is CATSSGATIYGYTF.

The gene calls are TRBV9 and TRBJ2-7; D is uncertain. Germline V gives CDR1 SGDLS, CDR2 YYNGEE. The CDR3 consists of 14 residues. V was pared by 3 bases and J by 1 base, with 11 bases between. The CDR3 region is CASSGSWVSYEQYF. DNA for the CDR3: TGTGCCAGCAGCGGATCATGGGTGTCCTACGAGCAGTACTTC. The full variable domain, its missing parts supplied by reference TRBV9 and TRBJ2-7, is DSGVTQTPKHLITATGQRVTLRCSPRSGDLSVYWYQQSLDQGLQFLIQYYNGEERAKGNILERFSAQQFPDLHSELNLSSLELGDSALYFCASSGSWVSYEQYFGPGTRLTVT.

In the case of this clone: Additional DNA sequences in this sample encode the identical CDR3. CDR3 bases: TGTGCCAGCAGTTTGGGCACCGGGGAGCTGTTTTTT. This codes for CASSLGTGELFF. The genes are TRBV12-3 or TRBV12-4 and TRBJ2-2; no definite D call. Trimming took off 3 bases at V and 4 bases at J, with 3 bases between the two ends. The CDR3 loop spans 12 amino acids.

The chain is built from TRBV7-2 and TRBJ2-3, with D unclear. This CDR3 comprises 13 residues. V was shortened by 4 bases and J by 4 bases, with 9 bases between the two germline ends. CDR1 and CDR2 from the germline V gene are SGHTA and FQGNSA. The CDR3 is CASSSPLADTQYF. Here the CDR3 DNA reads TGTGCCAGCAGCTCCCCATTGGCAGATACGCAGTATTTT.

This chain connects TRBV10-1 to TRBJ2-3; either TRBD1 or TRBD2 may fit D (5 bases each). The germline gives CDR1 WNHNN, CDR2 SYGVQD (reference sequence). The CDR3 totals 14 residues. The V gene lost 4 bases and the J gene lost 2 bases, with 10 bases spanning the gap. The DNA of the CDR3 is TGCGCCAGCAGTGGAGGGGAACCCACAGATACGCAGTATTTT. Translating it yields CASSGGEPTDTQYF.

The chain has TRBV3-1 (or the pseudogene TRBV3-2) and TRBJ1-5; D is unresolved. V dropped 5 bases and J dropped 3 bases, with 5 bases sitting between them. From germline, CDR1 is LGHDT and CDR2 YNNKEL (reference sequence). The CDR3 covers 12 residues. CDR3 nucleotides: TGTGCCAGCAGCGACAACAATCAGCCCCAGCATTTT. Residues: CASSDNNQPQHF.

CDR3 in amino acids: CASSPGQSYQPQHF. CDR3 nucleotides: TGTGCCAGCAGTCCAGGACAGTCCTATCAGCCCCAGCATTTT. The chain employs TRBV27 and TRBJ1-5, with D perhaps TRBD1 (6 bases). This CDR3 spans 14 amino acids. Between the trimmed V and J ends, which lost 5 bases and 5 bases, there was a span of 13 bases. Per germline, CDR1 MNHEY and CDR2 SMNVEV (reference sequence).

The rearrangement uses TRBV14 and TRBJ2-3, with 13 positions matching TRBD2. Trimming at V came to 4 bases and at J to 14 bases, leaving 12 bases not matched to a gene. Germline assignment: CDR1 SGHDN and CDR2 FVKESK. This CDR3 has 15 residues. CDR3 residues: CASSPRTSGSAILYF. The CDR3 DNA is TGTGCCAGCAGCCCACGGACTAGCGGGAGTGCTATTTTGTATTTT.

V gene TRBV27 combines with J gene TRBJ1-2, with a weak D call TRBD1 (6 bases). The CDR3 has 13 residues. From germline, CDR1 is MNHEY and CDR2 SMNVEV (reference sequence). V was clipped by 2 bases and J by 8 bases, with 12 bases between them. For the CDR3, the DNA is TGTGCCAGCAGTTTAGACAGGACGGTGGGCTACACCTTC. Amino acid sequence: CASSLDRTVGYTF.

This chain links TRBV27 with TRBJ2-1; perhaps TRBD1 as D (6 bases). This CDR3 has 13 amino acids. Deletions cut 5 bases from V and 4 bases from J, with 9 bases between. CDR1 is MNHEY, CDR2 SMNVEV, per germline (reference sequence). Here the CDR3 reads CASSQGKYNEQFF. DNA of the CDR3: TGTGCCAGCAGTCAGGGGAAGTACAATGAGCAGTTCTTC.

This clone was picked up one time. This rearrangement joins TRBV28 to TRBJ1-2, with D maybe TRBD1 (6 bases). With 7 bases removed from V and 5 bases from J, the gap between germline ends came to 20 bases. Germline V gives CDR1 MDHEN, CDR2 SYDVKM. There are 15 residues in the CDR3. As DNA, the CDR3 is TGTGCCAGCACTTATGGGCAGGGGCGGACGTATGGCTACACCTTC. Amino acid sequence: CASTYGQGRTYGYTF.

The V call is TRBV2, the J call TRBJ1-2; 8 bases align to TRBD1. Germline lookup yields CDR1 SNHLY and CDR2 FYNNEI. V was clipped by 5 bases and J by 5 bases; unmatched bases: 10. The CDR3 sequence is 15 residues long. CDR3 amino acids: CASSPRRQGAYGYTF. The CDR3, as DNA: TGTGCCAGCAGTCCCCGGAGGCAGGGGGCGTATGGCTACACCTTC.

V gene TRBV28 combines with J gene TRBJ2-5; 7 bases fit TRBD1. Germline CDR1 MDHEN, CDR2 SYDVKM. The CDR3 covers 14 residues. The V and J ends lost 6 bases and 5 bases, in that order; junction bases with no gene match: 9. The CDR3 nucleotides read TGTGCCAGCAGAAGACAGGGCGGTGAGGAGACCCAGTACTTC. Translated, it gives CASRRQGGEETQYF.

The chain links TRBV20-1 to TRBJ2-7, with no clear D. This CDR3 is 10 amino acids long. V dropped 7 bases and J dropped 7 bases, with 11 bases sitting between them. The V gene's germline CDR1 is DFQATT and CDR2 SNEGSKA (reference sequence). CDR3 amino acids: CSVLGNEQYF. For the CDR3, the DNA is TGCAGTGTCCTTGGGAATGAGCAGTACTTC.

CDR3 amino acids: CASTLLGEETQYF. The DNA of the CDR3 is TGCGCCAGCACCCTTCTGGGGGAAGAGACCCAGTACTTC. The chain uses TRBV5-1 and TRBJ2-5; TRBD1 or TRBD2 may be the D gene (5 bases each). The CDR3 has 13 amino acids. V lost 6 bases, J lost 3 bases, and 12 bases lay in between. Germline loops: CDR1 SGHRS, CDR2 YFSETQ.

The chain recombines TRBV3-1 (or the pseudogene TRBV3-2) with TRBJ2-1, with a tentative D call TRBD2 (6 bases). Germline-derived CDR1 and CDR2 are LGHDT and YNNKEL (reference sequence). Between the trimmed V and J ends, which lost 4 bases and 7 bases, there was a span of 14 bases. This CDR3 comprises 14 residues. In nucleotides, the CDR3 is TGTGCCAGCAGCCTCAGCGGCAGCGGGAATGAGCAGTTCTTC. Protein: CASSLSGSGNEQFF.

J is TRBJ1-4 and V is TRBV3-1 (or the pseudogene TRBV3-2); D gene unclear. Germline CDR1 and CDR2: LGHDT and YNNKEL (reference sequence). There are 13 residues in the CDR3. With 2 bases removed from V and 8 bases from J, the gap between germline ends came to 9 bases. The CDR3, as DNA: TGTGCCAGCAGCCAAAACCTTGGGGAAAAACTGTTTTTT. This gives the protein CASSQNLGEKLFF.